This TCR beta chain was obtained from a study of OX40 agonist ivuxolimab in advanced cancers. General study results and limits: Relative to CD4+ cells, CD8+ T cells on average had more expanded clones.

To note about this clone: Its antigen is not known.

Assay: immunoSEQ multiplex PCR; the TCRdb copy retains only in-frame clones and omits some. The data show about 35,000 clones, roughly nine tenths seen once. Between the trimmed V and J ends, which lost 2 bases and 6 bases, there was a span of 10 bases. Germline V gene lookup returns CDR1 SEHNR and CDR2 FQNEAQ (reference sequence). The CDR3 runs to 14 residues. The sequence derives from an adult with an advanced solid tumor such as melanoma, head and neck, liver or kidney cancer. The chain joins TRBV7-9 to TRBJ2-2; D is possibly TRBD2 (6 bases). The sequencing used CD4+ or CD8+ T cells sorted from blood, collected in a trial of the OX40 agonist ivuxolimab. The CDR3 is CASSLSGRAGELFF. CDR3 coding DNA: TGTGCCAGCAGCTTATCCGGGAGAGCCGGGGAGCTGTTTTTT.